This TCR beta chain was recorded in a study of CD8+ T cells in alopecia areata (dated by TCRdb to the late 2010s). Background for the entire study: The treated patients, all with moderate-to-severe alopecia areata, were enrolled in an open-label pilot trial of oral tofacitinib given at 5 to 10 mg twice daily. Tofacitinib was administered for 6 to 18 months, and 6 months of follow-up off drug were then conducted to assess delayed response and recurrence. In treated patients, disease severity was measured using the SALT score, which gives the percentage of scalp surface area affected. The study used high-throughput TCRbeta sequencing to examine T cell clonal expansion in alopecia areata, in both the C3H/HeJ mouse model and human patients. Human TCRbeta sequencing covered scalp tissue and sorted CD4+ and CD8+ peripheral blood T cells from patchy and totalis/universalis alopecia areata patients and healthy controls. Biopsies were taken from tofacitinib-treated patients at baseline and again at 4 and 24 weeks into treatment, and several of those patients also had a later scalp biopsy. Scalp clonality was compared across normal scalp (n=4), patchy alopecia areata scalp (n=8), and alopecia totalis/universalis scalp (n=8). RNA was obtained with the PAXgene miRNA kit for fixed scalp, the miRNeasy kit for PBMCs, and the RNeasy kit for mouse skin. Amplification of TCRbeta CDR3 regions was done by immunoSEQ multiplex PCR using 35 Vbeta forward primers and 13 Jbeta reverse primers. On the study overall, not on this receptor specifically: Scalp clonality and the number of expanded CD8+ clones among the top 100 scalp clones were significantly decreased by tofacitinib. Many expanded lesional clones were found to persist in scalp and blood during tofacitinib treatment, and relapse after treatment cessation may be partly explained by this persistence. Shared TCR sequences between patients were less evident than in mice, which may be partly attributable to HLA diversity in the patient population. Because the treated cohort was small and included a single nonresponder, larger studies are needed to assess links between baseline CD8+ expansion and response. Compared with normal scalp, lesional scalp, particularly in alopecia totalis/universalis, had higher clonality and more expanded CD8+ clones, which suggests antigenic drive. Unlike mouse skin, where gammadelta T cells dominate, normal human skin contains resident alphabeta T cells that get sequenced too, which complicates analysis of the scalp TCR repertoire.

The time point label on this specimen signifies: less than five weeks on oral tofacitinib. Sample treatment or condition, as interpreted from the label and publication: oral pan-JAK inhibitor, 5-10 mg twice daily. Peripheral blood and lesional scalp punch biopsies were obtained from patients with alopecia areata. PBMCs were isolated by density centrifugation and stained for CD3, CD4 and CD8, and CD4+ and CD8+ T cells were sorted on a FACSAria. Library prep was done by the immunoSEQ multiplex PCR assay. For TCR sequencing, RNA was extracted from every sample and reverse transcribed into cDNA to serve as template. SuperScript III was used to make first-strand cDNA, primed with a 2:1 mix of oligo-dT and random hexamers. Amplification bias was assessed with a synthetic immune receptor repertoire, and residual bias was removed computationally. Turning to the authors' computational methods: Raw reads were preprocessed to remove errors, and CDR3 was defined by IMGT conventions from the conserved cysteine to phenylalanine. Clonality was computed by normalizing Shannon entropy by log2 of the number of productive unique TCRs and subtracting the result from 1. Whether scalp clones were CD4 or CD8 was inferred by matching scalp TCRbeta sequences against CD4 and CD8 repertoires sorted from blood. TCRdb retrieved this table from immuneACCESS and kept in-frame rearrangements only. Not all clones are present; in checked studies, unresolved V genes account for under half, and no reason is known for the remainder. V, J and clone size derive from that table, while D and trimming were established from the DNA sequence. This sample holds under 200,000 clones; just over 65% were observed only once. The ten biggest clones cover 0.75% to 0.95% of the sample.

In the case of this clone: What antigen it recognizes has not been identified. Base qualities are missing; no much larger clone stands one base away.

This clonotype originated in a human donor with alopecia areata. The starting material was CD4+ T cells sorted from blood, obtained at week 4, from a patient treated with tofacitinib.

The bases read TGCAGCGTTGAAGATCCGGGCAGGTCGAGCTCTGGAAACACCATATATTTT. This sequence encodes CSVEDPGRSSSGNTIYF. The sequence is built from TRBV29-1 and TRBJ1-3, with the D gene uncertain. The germline V gene gives CDR1 as SQVTM and CDR2 as ANQGSEA. The CDR3 covers 17 residues, taking in both the cysteine and the phenylalanine. Only CDR3 DNA is held: 51 bases, read in frame from base 1. Trimming costs V 0 bases and J 0 bases, and their ends lie 15 bases apart. When the CDR3 is completed using the reference TRBV29-1 and TRBJ1-3 genes on either side, the full variable domain is SAVISQKPSRDICQRGTSLTIQCQVDSQVTMMFWYRQQPGQSLTLIATANQGSEATYESGFVIDKFPISRPNLTFSTLTVSNMSPEDSSIYLCSVEDPGRSSSGNTIYFGEGSWLTVV.